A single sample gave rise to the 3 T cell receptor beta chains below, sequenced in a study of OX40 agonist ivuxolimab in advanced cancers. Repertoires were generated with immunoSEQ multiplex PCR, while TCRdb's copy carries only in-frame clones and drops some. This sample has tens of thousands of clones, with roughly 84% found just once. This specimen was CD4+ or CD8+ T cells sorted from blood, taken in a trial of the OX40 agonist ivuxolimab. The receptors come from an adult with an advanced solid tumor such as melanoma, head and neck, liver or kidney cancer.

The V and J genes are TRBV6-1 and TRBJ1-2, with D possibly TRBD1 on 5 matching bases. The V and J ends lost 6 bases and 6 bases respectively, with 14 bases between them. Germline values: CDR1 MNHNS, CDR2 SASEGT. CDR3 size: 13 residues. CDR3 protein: CASRVRGTDGYTF. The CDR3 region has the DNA TGTGCCAGCAGAGTCCGAGGGACGGATGGCTACACCTTC.

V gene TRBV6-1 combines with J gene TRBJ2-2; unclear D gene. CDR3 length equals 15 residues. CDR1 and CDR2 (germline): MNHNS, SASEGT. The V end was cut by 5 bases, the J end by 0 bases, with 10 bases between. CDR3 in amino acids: CASSLSFANTGELFF. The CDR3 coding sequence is TGTGCCAGCAGTTTAAGTTTCGCGAACACCGGGGAGCTGTTTTTT.

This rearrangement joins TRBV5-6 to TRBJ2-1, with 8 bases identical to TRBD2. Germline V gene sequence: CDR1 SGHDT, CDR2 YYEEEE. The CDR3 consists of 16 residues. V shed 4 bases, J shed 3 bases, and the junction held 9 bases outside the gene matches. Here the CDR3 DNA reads TGTGCCAGCAGCAGAGGAGGAGCGGGGGTCTACAATGAGCAGTTCTTC. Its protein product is CASSRGGAGVYNEQFF.